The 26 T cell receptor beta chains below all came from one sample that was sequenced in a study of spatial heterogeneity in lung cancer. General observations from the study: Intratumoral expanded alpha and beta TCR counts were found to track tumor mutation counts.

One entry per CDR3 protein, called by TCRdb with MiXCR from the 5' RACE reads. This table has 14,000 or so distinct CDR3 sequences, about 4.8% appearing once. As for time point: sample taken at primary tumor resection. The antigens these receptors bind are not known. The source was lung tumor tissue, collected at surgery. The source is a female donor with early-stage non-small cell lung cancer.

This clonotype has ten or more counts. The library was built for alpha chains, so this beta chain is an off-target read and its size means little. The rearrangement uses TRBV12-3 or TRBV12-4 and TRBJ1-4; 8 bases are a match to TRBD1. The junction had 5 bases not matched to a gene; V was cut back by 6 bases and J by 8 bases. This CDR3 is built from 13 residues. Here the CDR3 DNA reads TGTGCCAGCAGCCGGACAGGGTTGGAAAAACTGTTTTTT. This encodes CASSRTGLEKLFF.

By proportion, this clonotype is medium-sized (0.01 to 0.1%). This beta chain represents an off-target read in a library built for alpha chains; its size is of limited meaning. The CDR3 nucleotides read TGTGCCAGCAGTTTCGACAGGGGAAGAGGAGATACGCAGTATTTT. This translates into CASSFDRGRGDTQYF. This chain joins TRBV6-5 and TRBJ2-3; 8 nucleotides match TRBD1. Germline CDR1 reads MNHEY; CDR2 reads SVGAGI. V lost 4 bases and J lost 5; bases outside the gene matches: 8. This CDR3 has 15 amino acids.

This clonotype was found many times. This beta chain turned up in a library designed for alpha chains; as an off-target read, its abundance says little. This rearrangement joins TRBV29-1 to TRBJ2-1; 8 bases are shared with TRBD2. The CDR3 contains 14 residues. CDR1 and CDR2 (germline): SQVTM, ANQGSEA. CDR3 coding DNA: TGCGCGGGGGGAGGGAGCGTCGCCGACAATGAGCAGTTCTTC. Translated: CAGGGSVADNEQFF.

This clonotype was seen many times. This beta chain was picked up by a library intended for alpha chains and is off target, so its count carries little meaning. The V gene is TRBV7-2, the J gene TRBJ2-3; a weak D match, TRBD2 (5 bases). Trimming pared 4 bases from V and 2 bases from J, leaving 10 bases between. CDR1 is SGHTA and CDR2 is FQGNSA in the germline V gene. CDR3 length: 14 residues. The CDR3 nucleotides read TGTGCCAGCAGCTCCGGACTCATCACAGATACGCAGTATTTT. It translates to CASSSGLITDTQYF.

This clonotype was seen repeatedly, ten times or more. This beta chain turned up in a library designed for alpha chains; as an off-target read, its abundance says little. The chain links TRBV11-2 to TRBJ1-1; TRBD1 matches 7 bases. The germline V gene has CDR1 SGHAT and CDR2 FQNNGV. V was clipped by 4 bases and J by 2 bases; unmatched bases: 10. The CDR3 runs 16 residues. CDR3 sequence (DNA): TGTGCCAGCAGCTCGGGTTTAGGGACAGCCAACACTGAAGCTTTCTTT. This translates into CASSSGLGTANTEAFF.

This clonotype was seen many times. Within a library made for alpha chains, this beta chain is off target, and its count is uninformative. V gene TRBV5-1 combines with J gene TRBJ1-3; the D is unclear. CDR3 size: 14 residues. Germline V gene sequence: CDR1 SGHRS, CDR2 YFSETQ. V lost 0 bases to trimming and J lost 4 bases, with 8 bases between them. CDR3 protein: CASSLANGGNTIYF. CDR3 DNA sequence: TGCGCCAGCAGCTTGGCCAACGGAGGAAACACCATATATTTT. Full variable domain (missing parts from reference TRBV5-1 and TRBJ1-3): KAGVTQTPRYLIKTRGQQVTLSCSPISGHRSVSWYQQTPGQGLQFLFEYFSETQRNKGNFPGRFSGRQFSNSRSEMNVSTLELGDSALYLCASSLANGGNTIYFGEGSWLTVV.

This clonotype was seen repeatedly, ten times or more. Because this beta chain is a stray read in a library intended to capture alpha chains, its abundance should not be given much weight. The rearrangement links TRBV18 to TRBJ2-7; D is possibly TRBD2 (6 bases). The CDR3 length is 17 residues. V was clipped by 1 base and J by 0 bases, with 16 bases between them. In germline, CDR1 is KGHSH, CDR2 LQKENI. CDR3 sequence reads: CASSPLSGLGSSYEQYF. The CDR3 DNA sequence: TGTGCCAGCTCACCACTTTCGGGACTTGGGAGCTCCTACGAGCAGTACTTC.

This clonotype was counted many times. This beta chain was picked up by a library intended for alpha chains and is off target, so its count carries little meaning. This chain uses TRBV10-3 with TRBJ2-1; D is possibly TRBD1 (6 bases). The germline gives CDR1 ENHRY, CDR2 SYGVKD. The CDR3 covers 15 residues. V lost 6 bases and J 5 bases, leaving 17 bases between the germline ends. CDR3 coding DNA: TGTGCCATCAGGCAGACAGGAAAGTCAGACAATGAGCAGTTCTTC. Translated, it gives CAIRQTGKSDNEQFF.

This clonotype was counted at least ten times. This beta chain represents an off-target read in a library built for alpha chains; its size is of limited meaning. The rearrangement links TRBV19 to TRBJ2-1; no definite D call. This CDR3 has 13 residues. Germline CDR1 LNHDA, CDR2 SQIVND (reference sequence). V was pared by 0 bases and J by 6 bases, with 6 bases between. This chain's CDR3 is CASSIDLGNEQFF. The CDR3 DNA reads TGTGCCAGTAGTATAGATCTGGGCAATGAGCAGTTCTTC.

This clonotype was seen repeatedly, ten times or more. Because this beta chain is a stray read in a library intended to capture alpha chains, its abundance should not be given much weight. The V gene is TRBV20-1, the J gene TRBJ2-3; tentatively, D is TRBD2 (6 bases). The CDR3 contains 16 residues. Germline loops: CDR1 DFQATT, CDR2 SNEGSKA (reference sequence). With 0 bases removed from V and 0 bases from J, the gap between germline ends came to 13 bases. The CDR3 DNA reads TGCAGTGCTAGAGATCGGAGGGTATCTAGCACAGATACGCAGTATTTT. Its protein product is CSARDRRVSSTDTQYF.

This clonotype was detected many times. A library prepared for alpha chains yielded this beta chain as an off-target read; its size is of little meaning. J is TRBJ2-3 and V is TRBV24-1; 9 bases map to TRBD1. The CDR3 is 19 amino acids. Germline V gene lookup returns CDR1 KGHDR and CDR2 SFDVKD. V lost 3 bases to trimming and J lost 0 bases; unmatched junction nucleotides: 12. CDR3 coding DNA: TGTGCCACCAGTGATCGGGGACAGGGATTCCTCATAAGCACAGATACGCAGTATTTT. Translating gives CATSDRGQGFLISTDTQYF.

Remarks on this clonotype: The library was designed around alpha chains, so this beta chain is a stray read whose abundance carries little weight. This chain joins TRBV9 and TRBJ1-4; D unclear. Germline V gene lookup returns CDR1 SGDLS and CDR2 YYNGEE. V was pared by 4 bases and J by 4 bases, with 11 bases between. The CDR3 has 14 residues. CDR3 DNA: TGTGCCAGCAGCTTACACAGCCTTAATGAAAAACTGTTTTTT. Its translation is CASSLHSLNEKLFF.

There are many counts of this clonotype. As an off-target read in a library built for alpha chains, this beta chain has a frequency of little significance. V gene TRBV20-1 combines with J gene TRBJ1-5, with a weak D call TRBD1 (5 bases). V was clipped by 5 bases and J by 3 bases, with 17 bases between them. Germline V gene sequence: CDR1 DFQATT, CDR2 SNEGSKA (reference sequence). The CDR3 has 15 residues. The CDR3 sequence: CSAAHAGTTNQPQHF. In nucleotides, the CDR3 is TGCAGTGCTGCACACGCCGGGACCACCAATCAGCCCCAGCATTTT.

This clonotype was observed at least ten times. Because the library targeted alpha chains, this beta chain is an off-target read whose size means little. The CDR3 here is CATLSGYSGDTQYF. The CDR3 nucleotides are TGTGCCACCCTTTCAGGGTATAGTGGGGATACGCAGTATTTT. The rearrangement links TRBV28 to TRBJ2-3; D may be TRBD1 (5 bases). The CDR3 runs 14 residues. V was pared by 10 bases and J by 6 bases, with 20 bases between. Germline V lookup: CDR1 MDHEN, CDR2 SYDVKM.

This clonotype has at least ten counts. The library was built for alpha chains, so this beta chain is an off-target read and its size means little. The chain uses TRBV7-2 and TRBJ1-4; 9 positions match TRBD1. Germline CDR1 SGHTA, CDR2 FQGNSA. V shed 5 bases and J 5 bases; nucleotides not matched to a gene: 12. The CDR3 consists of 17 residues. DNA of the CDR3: TGTGCCAGCAGCAACACAGGGGGCGCGGGGTCGAATGAAAAACTGTTTTTT. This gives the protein CASSNTGGAGSNEKLFF.

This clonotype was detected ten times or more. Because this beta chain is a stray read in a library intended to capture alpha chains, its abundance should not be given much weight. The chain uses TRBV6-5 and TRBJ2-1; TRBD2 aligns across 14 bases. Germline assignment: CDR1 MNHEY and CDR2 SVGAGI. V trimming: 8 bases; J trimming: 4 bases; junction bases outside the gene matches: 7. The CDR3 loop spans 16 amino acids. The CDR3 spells CASLGTSGGKYNEQFF. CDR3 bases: TGTGCCAGCCTAGGGACTAGCGGGGGCAAATACAATGAGCAGTTCTTC.

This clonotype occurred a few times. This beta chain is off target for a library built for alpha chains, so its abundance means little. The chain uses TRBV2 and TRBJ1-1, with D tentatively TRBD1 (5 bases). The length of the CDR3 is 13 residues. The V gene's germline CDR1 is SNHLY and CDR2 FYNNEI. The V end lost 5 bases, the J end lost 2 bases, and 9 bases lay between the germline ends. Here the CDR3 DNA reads TGTGCCAGCAGTACAGACAGCAACACTGAAGCTTTCTTT. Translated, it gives CASSTDSNTEAFF.

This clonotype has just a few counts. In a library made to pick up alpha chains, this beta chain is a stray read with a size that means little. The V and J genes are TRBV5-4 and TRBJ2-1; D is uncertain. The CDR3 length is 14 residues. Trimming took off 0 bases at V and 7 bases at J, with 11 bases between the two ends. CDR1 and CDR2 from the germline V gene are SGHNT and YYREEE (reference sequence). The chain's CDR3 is CASSLVLDLNEQFF. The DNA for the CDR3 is TGTGCCAGCAGCTTGGTACTGGATCTGAATGAGCAGTTCTTC.

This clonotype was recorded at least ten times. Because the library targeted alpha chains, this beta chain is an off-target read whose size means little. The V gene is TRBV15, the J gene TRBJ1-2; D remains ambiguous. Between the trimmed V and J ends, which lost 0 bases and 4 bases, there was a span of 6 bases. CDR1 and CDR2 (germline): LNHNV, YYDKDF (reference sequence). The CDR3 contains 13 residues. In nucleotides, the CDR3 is TGTGCCACCAGCAGAGATCAACGCTATGGCTACACCTTC. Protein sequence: CATSRDQRYGYTF.

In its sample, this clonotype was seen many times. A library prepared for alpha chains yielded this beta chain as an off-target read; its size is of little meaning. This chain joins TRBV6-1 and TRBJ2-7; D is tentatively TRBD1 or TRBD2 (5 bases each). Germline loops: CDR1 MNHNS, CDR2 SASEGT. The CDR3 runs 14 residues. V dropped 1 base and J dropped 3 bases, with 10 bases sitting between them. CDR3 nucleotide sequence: TGTGCCAGCAGTGAAGGGTTGGGACGCTACGAGCAGTACTTC. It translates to CASSEGLGRYEQYF.

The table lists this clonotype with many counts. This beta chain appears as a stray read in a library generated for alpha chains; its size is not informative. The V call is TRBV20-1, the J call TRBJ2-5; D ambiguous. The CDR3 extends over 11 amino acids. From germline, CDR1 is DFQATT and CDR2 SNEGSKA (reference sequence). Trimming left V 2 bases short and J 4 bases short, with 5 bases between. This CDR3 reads CSARPLETQYF. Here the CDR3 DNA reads TGCAGTGCTAGACCTCTAGAGACCCAGTACTTC.

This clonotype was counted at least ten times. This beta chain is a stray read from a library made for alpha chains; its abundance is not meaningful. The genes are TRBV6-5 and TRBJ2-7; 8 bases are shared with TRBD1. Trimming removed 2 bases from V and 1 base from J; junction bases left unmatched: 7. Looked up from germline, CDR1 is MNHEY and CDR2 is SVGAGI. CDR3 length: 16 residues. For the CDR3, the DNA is TGTGCCAGCAGTTACGGGCAGGGGGCAGGGTCCTACGAGCAGTACTTC. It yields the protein CASSYGQGAGSYEQYF.

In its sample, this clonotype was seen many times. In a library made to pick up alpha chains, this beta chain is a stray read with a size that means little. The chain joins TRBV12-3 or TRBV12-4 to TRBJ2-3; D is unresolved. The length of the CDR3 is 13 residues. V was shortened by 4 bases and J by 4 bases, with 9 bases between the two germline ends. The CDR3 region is CASSSSNADTQYF. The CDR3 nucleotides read TGTGCCAGCAGTTCCAGTAACGCAGATACGCAGTATTTT.

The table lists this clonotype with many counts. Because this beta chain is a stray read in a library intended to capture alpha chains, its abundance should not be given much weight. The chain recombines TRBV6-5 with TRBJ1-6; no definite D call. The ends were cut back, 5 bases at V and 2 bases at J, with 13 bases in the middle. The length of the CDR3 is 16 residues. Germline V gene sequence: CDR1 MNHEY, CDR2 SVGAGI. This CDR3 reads CASSPPGVTYNSPLHF. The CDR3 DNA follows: TGTGCCAGCAGTCCACCTGGGGTTACCTATAATTCACCCCTCCACTTT.

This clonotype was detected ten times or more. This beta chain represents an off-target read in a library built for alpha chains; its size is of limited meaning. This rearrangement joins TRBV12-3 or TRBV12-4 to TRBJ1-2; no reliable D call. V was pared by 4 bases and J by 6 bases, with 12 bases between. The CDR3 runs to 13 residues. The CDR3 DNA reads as TGTGCCAGCAGTTATTCTCTGGACCATGGCTACACCTTC. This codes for CASSYSLDHGYTF.

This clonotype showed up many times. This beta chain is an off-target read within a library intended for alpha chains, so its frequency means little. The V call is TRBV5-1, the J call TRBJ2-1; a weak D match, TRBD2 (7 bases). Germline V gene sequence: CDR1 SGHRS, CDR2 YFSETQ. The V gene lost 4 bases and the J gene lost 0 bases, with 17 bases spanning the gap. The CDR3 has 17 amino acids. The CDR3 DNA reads TGCGCCAGCAGCATAAGGGGGGGAGTCACCTCCTACAATGAGCAGTTCTTC. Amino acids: CASSIRGGVTSYNEQFF.